Below are 3 T cell receptor beta chains sequenced from a single sample in a study of metastatic and nonmetastatic thyroid tumors (TCRdb year 2020). Receptors were amplified or captured by PCR. These reads were obtained on an Illumina HiSeq 4000. TCRdb's own reprocessing of the public reads used fastp at Q25 and MiXCR and kept productive beta chains. The table for this sample lists some 42,000 clones; about 29% of them were counted only once. Jointly, the top ten make up roughly a tenth of the sample. No patient had received any treatment before thyroid surgery. Sequenced input: blood. The receptor source for this set is a male donor with papillary thyroid cancer or a benign thyroid nodule (not recorded which). Some clones in this sample may be carry-over from other donors' samples.

For the CDR3, the DNA is TGTGCCAGCAGTGAAGCCGTGGACAGTTTCAACTATGGCTACACCTTC. Encoded protein: CASSEAVDSFNYGYTF. The V gene is TRBV6-1, the J gene TRBJ1-2; the D gene is possibly TRBD1 (6 bases). V gave up 0 bases and J gave up 2 bases, with 13 bases separating them. The CDR3 sequence is 16 residues long. Germline values: CDR1 MNHNS, CDR2 SASEGT.

The table lists this clone with many counts. The chain joins TRBV5-6 to TRBJ1-1, with D hard to call. CDR1 SGHDT and CDR2 YYEEEE come from the germline V gene. The CDR3 has 12 amino acids. V lost 4 bases, J lost 10 bases, and 14 bases lay in between. The CDR3 nucleotides read TGTGCCAGCAGCCCCCAGCGGGTGGGAGCTTTCTTT. It yields the protein CASSPQRVGAFF.

Of note for this clone: One end of the junction is discordant with germline, which a read error may explain. This chain connects TRBV6-4 to TRBJ2-2, with TRBD2 as a possible D gene (6 bases). The germline CDR1 and CDR2 sequences are MRHNA and SNTAGT. The length of the CDR3 is 13 residues. The CDR3 DNA follows: TGTGTCAGCAGTGACTCGGGAGCCGTGGAGCTGTTTTTT. Translation gives CVSSDSGAVELFF.